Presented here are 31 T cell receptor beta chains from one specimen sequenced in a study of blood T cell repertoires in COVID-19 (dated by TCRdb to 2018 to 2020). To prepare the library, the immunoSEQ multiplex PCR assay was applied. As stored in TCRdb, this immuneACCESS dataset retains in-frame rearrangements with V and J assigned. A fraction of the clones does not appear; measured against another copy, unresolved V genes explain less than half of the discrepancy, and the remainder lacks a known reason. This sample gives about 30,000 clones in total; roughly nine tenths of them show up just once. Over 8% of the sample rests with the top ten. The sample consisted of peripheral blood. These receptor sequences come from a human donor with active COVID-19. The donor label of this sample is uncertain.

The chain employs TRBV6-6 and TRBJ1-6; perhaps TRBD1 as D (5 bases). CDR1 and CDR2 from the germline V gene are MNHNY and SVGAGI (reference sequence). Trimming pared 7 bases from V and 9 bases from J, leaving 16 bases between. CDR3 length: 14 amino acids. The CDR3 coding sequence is TGTGCCAGCACCGCGGGGCAGGGAGGTTCACCCCTCCACTTT. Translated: CASTAGQGGSPLHF.

CDR3 sequence (DNA): TGTGCCAGCAGCCGCATAGCGGGAGATGAAAATGAGCAGTTCTTC. This codes for CASSRIAGDENEQFF. This chain joins TRBV7-9 and TRBJ2-1; 9 bases are shared with TRBD2. V lost 5 bases and J lost 7; bases outside the gene matches: 9. The CDR3 consists of 15 residues. The germline V gene encodes CDR1 SEHNR and CDR2 FQNEAQ (reference sequence).

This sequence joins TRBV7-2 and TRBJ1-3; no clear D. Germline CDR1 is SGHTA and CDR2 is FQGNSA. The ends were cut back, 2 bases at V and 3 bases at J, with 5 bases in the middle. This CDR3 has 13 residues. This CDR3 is CASSLNGGNTIYF. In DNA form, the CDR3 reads TGTGCCAGCAGCTTAAACGGTGGAAACACCATATATTTT.

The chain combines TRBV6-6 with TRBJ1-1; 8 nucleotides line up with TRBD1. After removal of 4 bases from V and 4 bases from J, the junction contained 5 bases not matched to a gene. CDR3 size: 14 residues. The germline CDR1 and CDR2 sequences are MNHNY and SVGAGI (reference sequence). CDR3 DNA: TGTGCCAGCAGTTCGGGACAGGTGATCACTGAAGCTTTCTTT. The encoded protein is CASSSGQVITEAFF.

The CDR3, as DNA: TGTGCCAGCAGCGAGTCTAGCGGGAGTTTCAATGAGCAGTTCTTC. It encodes CASSESSGSFNEQFF. J is TRBJ2-1 and V is TRBV6-5, with 10 bases matching TRBD2. Germline lookup yields CDR1 MNHEY and CDR2 SVGAGI. V lost 6 bases to trimming and J lost 6 bases; unmatched junction nucleotides: 8. This CDR3 contains 15 residues.

Here the CDR3 reads CATSVRGVQYF. The CDR3 DNA sequence: TGTGCCACCAGTGTCCGGGGGGTTCAGTACTTC. This chain links TRBV24-1 with TRBJ2-7; 7 bases match TRBD2. The J segment lost 10 bases and the V segment lost 5 bases, leaving 4 bases of the junction unmatched. The germline V gene has CDR1 KGHDR and CDR2 SFDVKD. The CDR3 runs to 11 residues.

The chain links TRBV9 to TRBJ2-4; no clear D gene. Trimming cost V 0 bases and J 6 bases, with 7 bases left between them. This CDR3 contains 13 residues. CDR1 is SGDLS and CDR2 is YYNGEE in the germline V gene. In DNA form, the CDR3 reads TGTGCCAGCAGCGTAGGGCTGTCAAACATTCAGTACTTC. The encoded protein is CASSVGLSNIQYF. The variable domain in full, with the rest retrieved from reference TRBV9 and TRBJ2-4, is DSGVTQTPKHLITATGQRVTLRCSPRSGDLSVYWYQQSLDQGLQFLIQYYNGEERAKGNILERFSAQQFPDLHSELNLSSLELGDSALYFCASSVGLSNIQYFGAGTRLSVL.

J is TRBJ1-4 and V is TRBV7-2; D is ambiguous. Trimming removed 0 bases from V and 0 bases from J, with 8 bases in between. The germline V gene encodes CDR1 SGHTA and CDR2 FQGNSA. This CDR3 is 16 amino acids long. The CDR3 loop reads CASSLAMATTNEKLFF. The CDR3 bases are TGTGCCAGCAGCTTAGCGATGGCCACAACTAATGAAAAACTGTTTTTT.

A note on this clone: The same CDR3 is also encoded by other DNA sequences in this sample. Written as DNA, the CDR3 is TGTGCCAGCAGCCTCTCCGGGGGAGGCTCCTACGAGCAGTACTTC. This encodes CASSLSGGGSYEQYF. The chain carries TRBV5-4 and TRBJ2-7; tentatively, D is TRBD2 (6 bases). The CDR3 length is 15 residues. Trimming removed 4 bases from V and 0 bases from J, with 14 bases in between. Germline-derived CDR1 and CDR2 are SGHNT and YYREEE (reference sequence).

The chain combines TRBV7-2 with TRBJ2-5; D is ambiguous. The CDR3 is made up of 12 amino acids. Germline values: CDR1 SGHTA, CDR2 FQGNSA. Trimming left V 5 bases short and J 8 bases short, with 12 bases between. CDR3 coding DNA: TGTGCCAGCAGCCTCCCCGAGCCCACCCAGTACTTC. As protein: CASSLPEPTQYF.

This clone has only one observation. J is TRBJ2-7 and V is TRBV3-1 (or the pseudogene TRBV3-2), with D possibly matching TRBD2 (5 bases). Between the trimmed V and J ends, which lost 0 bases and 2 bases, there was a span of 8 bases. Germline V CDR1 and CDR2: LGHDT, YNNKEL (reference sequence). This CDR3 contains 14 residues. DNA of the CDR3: TGTGCCAGCAGCCAAGATCTAGCCCCCTACGAGCAGTACTTC. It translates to CASSQDLAPYEQYF.

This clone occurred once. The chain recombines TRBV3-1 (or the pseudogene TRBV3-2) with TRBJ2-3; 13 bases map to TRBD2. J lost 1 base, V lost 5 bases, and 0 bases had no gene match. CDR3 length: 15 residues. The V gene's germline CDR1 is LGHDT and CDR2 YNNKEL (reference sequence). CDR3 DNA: TGTGCCAGCAGCGGACTAGCGGGGGGCACAGATACGCAGTATTTT. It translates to CASSGLAGGTDTQYF.

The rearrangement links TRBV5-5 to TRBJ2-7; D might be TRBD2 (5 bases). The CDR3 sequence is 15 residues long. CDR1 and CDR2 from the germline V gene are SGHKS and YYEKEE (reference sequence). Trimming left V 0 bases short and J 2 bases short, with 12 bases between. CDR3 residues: CASSLAFRGTYEQYF. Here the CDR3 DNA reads TGTGCCAGCAGCTTGGCCTTCAGAGGGACCTACGAGCAGTACTTC. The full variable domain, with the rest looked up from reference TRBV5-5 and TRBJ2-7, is DAGVTQSPTHLIKTRGQQVTLRCSPISGHKSVSWYQQVLGQGPQFIFQYYEKEERGRGNFPDRFSARQFPNYSSELNVNALLLGDSALYLCASSLAFRGTYEQYFGPGTRLTVT.

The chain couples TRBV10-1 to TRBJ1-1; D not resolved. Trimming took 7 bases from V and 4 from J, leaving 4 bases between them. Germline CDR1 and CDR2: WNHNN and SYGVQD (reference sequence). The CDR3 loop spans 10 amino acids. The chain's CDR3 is CASISTEAFF. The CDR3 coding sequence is TGCGCCAGCATCTCCACTGAAGCTTTCTTT.

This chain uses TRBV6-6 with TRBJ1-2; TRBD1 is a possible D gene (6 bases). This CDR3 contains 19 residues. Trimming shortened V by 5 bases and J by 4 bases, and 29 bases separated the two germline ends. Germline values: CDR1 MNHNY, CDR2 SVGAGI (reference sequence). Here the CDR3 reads CASSPAPTGLSVGGYGYTF. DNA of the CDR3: TGTGCCAGCAGTCCAGCCCCGACAGGCCTTTCCGTGGGCGGCTATGGCTACACCTTC.

This CDR3 is CAWSAHSSTNEKLFF. The CDR3 DNA sequence: TGTGCCTGGAGCGCTCACAGCTCAACTAATGAAAAACTGTTTTTT. The V and J genes are TRBV30 and TRBJ1-4; unclear D gene. Per the germline V gene, CDR1 is GTSNPN and CDR2 is SVGIG (reference sequence). CDR3 length: 15 residues. Trimming pared 3 bases from V and 0 bases from J, leaving 11 bases between.

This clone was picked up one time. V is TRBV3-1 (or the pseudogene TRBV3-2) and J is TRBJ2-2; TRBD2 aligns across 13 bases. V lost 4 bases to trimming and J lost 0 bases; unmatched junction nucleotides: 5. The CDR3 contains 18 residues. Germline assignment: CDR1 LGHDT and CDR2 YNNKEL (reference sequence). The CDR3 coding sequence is TGTGCCAGCAGCCCCTTCGGACTAGCGGGGGCGAACACCGGGGAGCTGTTTTTT. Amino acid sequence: CASSPFGLAGANTGELFF.

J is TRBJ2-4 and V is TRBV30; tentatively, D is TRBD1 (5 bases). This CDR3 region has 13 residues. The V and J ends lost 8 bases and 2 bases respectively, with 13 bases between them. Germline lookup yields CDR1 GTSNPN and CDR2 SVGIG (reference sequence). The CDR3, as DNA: TGTGCCGGTGCAGGGCTGACCAAAAACATTCAGTACTTC. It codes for CAGAGLTKNIQYF.

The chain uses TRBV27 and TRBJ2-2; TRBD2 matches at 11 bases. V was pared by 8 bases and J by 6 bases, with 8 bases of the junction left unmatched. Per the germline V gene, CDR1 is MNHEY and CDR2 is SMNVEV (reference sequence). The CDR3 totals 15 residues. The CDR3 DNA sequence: TGTGCCAGCCTCGGGACTAGCGGATGGGCCGGGGAGCTGTTTTTT. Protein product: CASLGTSGWAGELFF.

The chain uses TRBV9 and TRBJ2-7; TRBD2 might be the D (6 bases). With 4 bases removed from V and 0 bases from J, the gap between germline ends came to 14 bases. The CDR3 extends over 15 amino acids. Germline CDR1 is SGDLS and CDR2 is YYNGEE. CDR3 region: CASSLTPGDSYEQYF. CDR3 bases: TGTGCCAGCAGCCTAACGCCGGGAGACTCCTACGAGCAGTACTTC.

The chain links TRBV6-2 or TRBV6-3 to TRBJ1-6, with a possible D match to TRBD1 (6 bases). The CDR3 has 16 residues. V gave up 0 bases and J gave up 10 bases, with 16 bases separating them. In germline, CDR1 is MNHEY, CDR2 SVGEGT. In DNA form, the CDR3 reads TGTGCCAGCAGTTACTCGCAGGGGCGAATGAGGTCACCCCTCCACTTT. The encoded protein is CASSYSQGRMRSPLHF.

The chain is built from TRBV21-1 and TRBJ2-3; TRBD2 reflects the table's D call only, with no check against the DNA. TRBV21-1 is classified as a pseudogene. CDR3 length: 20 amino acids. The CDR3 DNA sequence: TGTGCCAGCAGCAAAGCATTTGGGCTAGCGGGAGGGCCTGAGACAGATACGCAGTATTTT. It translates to CASSKAFGLAGGPETDTQYF.

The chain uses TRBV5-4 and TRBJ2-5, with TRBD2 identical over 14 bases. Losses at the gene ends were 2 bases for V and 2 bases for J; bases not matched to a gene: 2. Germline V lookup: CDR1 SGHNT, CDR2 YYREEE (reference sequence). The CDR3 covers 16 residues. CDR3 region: CASSLRLAGGQETQYF. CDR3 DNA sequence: TGTGCCAGCAGCTTACGACTAGCGGGGGGGCAAGAGACCCAGTACTTC.

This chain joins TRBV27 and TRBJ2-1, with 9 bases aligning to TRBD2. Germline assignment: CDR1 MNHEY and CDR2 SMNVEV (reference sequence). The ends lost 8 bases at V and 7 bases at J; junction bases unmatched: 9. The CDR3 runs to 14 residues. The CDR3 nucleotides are TGTGCCAGCGCGACTCGCGGGGGGGCGAATGAGCAGTTCTTC. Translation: CASATRGGANEQFF.

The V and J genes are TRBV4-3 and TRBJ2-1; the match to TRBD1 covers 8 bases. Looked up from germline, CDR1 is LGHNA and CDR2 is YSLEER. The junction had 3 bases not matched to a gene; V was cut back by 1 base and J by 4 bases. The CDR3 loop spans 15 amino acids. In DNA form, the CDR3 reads TGCGCCAGCAGCCAAGCAGGGGGCGGGTACAATGAGCAGTTCTTC. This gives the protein CASSQAGGGYNEQFF.

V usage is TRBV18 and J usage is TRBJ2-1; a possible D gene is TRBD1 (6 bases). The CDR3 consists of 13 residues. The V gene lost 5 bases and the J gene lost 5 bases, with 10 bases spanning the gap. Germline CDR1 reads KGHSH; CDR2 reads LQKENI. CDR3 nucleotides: TGTGCCAGCTCATGGGACATTCACAATGAGCAGTTCTTC. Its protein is CASSWDIHNEQFF. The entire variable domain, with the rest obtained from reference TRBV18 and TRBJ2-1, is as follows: NAGVMQNPRHLVRRRGQEARLRCSPMKGHSHVYWYRQLPEEGLKFMVYLQKENIIDESGMPKERFSAEFPKEGPSILRIQQVVRGDSAAYFCASSWDIHNEQFFGPGTRLTVL.

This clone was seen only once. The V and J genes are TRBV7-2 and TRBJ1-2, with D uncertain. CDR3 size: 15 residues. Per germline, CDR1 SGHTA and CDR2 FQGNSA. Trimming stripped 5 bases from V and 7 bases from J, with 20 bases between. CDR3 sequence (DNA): TGTGCCAGCAGCCCCCTAGAGGGATCGCGGAGTGGCTACACCTTC. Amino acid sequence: CASSPLEGSRSGYTF.

The CDR3 bases are TGTGCCAGCAGCCACCGGACTGAAGCTTTCTTT. Translated, it gives CASSHRTEAFF. The chain combines TRBV3-1 (or the pseudogene TRBV3-2) with TRBJ1-1; the D is unclear. Germline V lookup: CDR1 LGHDT, CDR2 YNNKEL (reference sequence). This CDR3 contains 11 residues. Trimming took 3 bases from V and 5 from J, leaving 4 bases between them.

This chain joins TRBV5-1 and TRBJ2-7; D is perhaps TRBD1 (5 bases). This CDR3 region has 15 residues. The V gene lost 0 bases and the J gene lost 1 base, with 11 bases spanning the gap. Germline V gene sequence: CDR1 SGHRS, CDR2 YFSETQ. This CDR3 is CASSLEPGLSYEQYF. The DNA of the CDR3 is TGCGCCAGCAGCTTGGAGCCAGGGTTATCCTACGAGCAGTACTTC.

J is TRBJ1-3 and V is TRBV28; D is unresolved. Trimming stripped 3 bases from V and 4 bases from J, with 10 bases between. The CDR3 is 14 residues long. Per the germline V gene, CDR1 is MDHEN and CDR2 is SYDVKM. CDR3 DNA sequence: TGTGCCAGCAGTTTCAGACAAATAGGAAACACCATATATTTT. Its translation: CASSFRQIGNTIYF.

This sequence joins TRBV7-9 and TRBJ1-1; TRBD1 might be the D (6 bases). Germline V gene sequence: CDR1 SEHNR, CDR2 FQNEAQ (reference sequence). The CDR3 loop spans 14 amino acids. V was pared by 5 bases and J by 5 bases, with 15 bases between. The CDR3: CASSPTATGTEAFF. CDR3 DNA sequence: TGTGCCAGCAGCCCGACCGCCACAGGGACTGAAGCTTTCTTT. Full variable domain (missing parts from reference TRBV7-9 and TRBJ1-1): DTGVSQNPRHKITKRGQNVTFRCDPISEHNRLYWYRQTLGQGPEFLTYFQNEAQLEKSRLLSDRFSAERPKGSFSTLEIQRTEQGDSAMYLCASSPTATGTEAFFGQGTRLTVV.